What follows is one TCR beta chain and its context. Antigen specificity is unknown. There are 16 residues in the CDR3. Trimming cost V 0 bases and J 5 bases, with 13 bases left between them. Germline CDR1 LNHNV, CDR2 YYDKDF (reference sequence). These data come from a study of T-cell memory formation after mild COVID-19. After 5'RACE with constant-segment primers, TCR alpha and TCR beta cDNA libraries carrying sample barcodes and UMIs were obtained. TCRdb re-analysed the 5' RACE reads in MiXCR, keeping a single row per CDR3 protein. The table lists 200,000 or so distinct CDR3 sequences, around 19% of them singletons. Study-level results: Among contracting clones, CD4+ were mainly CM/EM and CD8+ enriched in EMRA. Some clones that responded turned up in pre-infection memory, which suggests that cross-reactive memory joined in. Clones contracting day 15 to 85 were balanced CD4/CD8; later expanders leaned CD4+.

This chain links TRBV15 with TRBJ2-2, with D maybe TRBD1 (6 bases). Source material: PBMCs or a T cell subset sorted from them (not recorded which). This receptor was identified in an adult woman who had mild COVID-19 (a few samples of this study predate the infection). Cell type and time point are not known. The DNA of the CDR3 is TGTGCCACCAGCAGAGATGGAACAGGGACAACCGGGGAGCTGTTTTTT. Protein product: CATSRDGTGTTGELFF. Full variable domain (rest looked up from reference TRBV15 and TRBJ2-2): DAMVIQNPRYQVTQFGKPVTLSCSQTLNHNVMYWYQQKSSQAPKLLFHYYDKDFNNEADTPDNFQSRRPNTSFCFLDIRSPGLGDTAMYLCATSRDGTGTTGELFFGEGSRLTVL.